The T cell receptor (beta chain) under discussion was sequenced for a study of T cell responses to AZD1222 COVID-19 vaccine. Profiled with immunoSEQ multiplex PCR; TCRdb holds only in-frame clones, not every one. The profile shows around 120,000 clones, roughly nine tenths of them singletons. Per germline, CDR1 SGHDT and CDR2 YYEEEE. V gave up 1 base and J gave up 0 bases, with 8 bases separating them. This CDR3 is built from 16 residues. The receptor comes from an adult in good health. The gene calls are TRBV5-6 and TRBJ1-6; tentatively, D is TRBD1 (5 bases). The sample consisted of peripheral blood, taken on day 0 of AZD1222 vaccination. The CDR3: CASSLWGSSYNSPLHF. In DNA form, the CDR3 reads TGTGCCAGCAGCTTGTGGGGGAGCTCCTATAATTCACCCCTCCACTTT.